Presented here are 32 T cell receptor beta chains from one specimen sequenced in a study of T-cell reconstitution after alpha-beta-depleted transplantation in children. Unique molecular identifiers were incorporated into the prepared TCRbeta library. TCRdb fed the PCR reads into MiXCR, producing one record per CDR3 protein. Among more than 200,000 distinct CDR3 sequences listed, roughly 9.1% were seen once. Sequenced material: PBMCs, mostly from graft donor cells, taken 360 days after TCRalphabeta/CD19-depleted stem cell transplant. The receptors shown here come from a male patient aged 2 to 9 who had a stem cell transplant for acute myeloid leukemia, so the T cells may come from the graft donor.

The CDR3 nucleotides read TGTGCCAGCATTCCACTAGCGGGAGCGATCAATGAGCAGTTCTTC. Residues: CASIPLAGAINEQFF. V is TRBV6-1 and J is TRBJ2-1, with 11 bases identical to TRBD2. V shed 7 bases, J shed 6 bases, and the junction held 8 bases outside the gene matches. The germline gives CDR1 MNHNS, CDR2 SASEGT. The CDR3 loop spans 15 amino acids.

This clonotype was picked up many times. The chain employs TRBV5-1 and TRBJ2-3, with 9 nucleotides matching TRBD2. The V segment lost 4 bases and the J segment 7 bases; nucleotides outside the gene matches: 7. This CDR3 has 14 residues. Germline CDR1 SGHRS, CDR2 YFSETQ. CDR3 loop: CASSAGTSRNTQYF. CDR3 sequence (DNA): TGCGCCAGCAGCGCCGGGACTAGCAGGAATACGCAGTATTTT.

This clonotype was detected only a few times. The chain has TRBV14 and TRBJ2-7, with D tentatively TRBD1 or TRBD2 (6 bases each). Trimming left V 9 bases short and J 5 bases short, with 41 bases between. Germline CDR1 is SGHDN and CDR2 is FVKESK. The CDR3 is 21 residues long. In DNA, the CDR3 is TGTGCCAGGGGGGGCCCGCGGGGCCAATGCCCAGAGTCCAATATTGGGGACGAGCAGTACGTC. Encoded protein: CARGGPRGQCPESNIGDEQYV.

This sequence joins TRBV5-1 and TRBJ1-2; TRBD1 aligns across 7 bases. Germline CDR1 SGHRS, CDR2 YFSETQ. CDR3 size: 15 residues. Germline trimming cut 4 bases from V and 2 bases from J; bases unmatched to any gene: 8. CDR3 residues: CASSRPEQGNYGYTF. The DNA for the CDR3 is TGCGCCAGCAGCCGTCCGGAACAGGGGAACTATGGCTACACCTTC.

Notes on this clonotype: Germline and junction disagree at one end, which may indicate a read error. The genes are TRBV12-5 and TRBJ1-4, with TRBD1 as a possible D gene (5 bases). The CDR3 has 17 residues. Per germline, CDR1 LGHNT and CDR2 FRNRAP. The CDR3 loop reads CTSGLEGKSLSKEKLFF. CDR3 DNA: TGTACTAGTGGCCTCGAGGGGAAATCCCTCTCTAAGGAAAAACTGTTTTTT.

This clonotype was observed many times. The V and J genes are TRBV2 and TRBJ2-2, with D possibly matching TRBD1 (6 bases). Trimming pared 4 bases from V and 9 bases from J, leaving 12 bases between. The germline CDR1 and CDR2 sequences are SNHLY and FYNNEI. The CDR3 is 13 residues long. CDR3 protein: CASSVQGWWELFF. Here the CDR3 DNA reads TGTGCCAGCAGTGTACAGGGTTGGTGGGAGCTGTTTTTT. The full variable domain, completed using reference TRBV2 and TRBJ2-2, is EPEVTQTPSHQVTQMGQEVILRCVPISNHLYFYWYRQILGQKVEFLVSFYNNEISEKSEIFDDQFSVERPDGSNFTLKIRSTKLEDSAMYFCASSVQGWWELFFGEGSRLTVL.

This clonotype was found many times. V gene TRBV29-1 combines with J gene TRBJ2-5; maybe TRBD1 (6 bases). The CDR3 loop spans 14 amino acids. V lost 1 base and J lost 3, with 12 bases in between. Germline assignment: CDR1 SQVTM and CDR2 ANQGSEA. The CDR3 here is CSVEGRGVKETQYF. As DNA, the CDR3 is TGCAGCGTTGAAGGCAGGGGAGTCAAAGAGACCCAGTACTTC.

This clonotype came up many times. The rearrangement joins TRBV4-2 to TRBJ2-5; 10 bases agree with TRBD2. CDR3 length: 17 amino acids. With 0 bases clipped from V and 5 bases from J, the junction kept 9 bases outside the gene matches. Germline V gene data show CDR1 as LGHNA and CDR2 as YNFKEQ. CDR3 nucleotides: TGTGCCAGCAGCCAAGAAGGGAGCGGGGGGGCCGGGGAGACCCAGTACTTC. It specifies CASSQEGSGGAGETQYF.

In its sample, this clonotype was seen a few times. The rearrangement joins TRBV5-1 to TRBJ2-4, with 10 bases matching TRBD1. V shed 5 bases, J shed 6 bases, and the junction held 8 bases outside the gene matches. Germline CDR1 SGHRS, CDR2 YFSETQ. The CDR3 length is 15 residues. CDR3 nucleotide sequence: TGCGCCAGCAGTTTAGACAGGGGGCTTGGAAACATTCAGTACTTC. Residues: CASSLDRGLGNIQYF.

CDR3 loop: CAISVIKDQPQHF. CDR3 coding DNA: TGTGCCATCAGTGTTATTAAGGATCAGCCCCAGCATTTT. The chain is built from TRBV10-3 and TRBJ1-5; no firm D call. Germline lookup yields CDR1 ENHRY and CDR2 SYGVKD. The ends were cut back, 4 bases at V and 5 bases at J, with 9 bases in the middle. The CDR3 runs to 13 residues.

The chain couples TRBV6-1 to TRBJ1-2, with D perhaps matching TRBD1 (6 bases). Trimming cost V 4 bases and J 8 bases, with 14 bases left between them. CDR3 length: 13 residues. Germline values: CDR1 MNHNS, CDR2 SASEGT. CDR3 loop: CASSVQGFGGYTF. In DNA form, the CDR3 reads TGTGCCAGCAGTGTCCAGGGGTTTGGCGGCTACACCTTC.

This chain connects TRBV2 to TRBJ1-5; D remains unclear. The CDR3 consists of 17 residues. Trimming cost V 5 bases and J 2 bases, with 19 bases left between them. Germline V gene lookup returns CDR1 SNHLY and CDR2 FYNNEI. CDR3 sequence: CASSSVVVARRNQPQHF. The CDR3 DNA follows: TGTGCCAGCAGTTCGGTTGTTGTGGCGAGGCGCAATCAGCCCCAGCATTTT.

V and J are TRBV15 and TRBJ1-5; D uncertain. This CDR3 contains 17 residues. Trimming took off 0 bases at V and 1 base at J, with 13 bases between the two ends. The V gene's germline CDR1 is LNHNV and CDR2 YYDKDF (reference sequence). CDR3 residues: CATSREHLVWSNQPQHF. The CDR3 DNA follows: TGTGCCACCAGCAGAGAACACCTCGTATGGAGCAATCAGCCCCAGCATTTT. The entire variable domain, with the rest obtained from reference TRBV15 and TRBJ1-5, is as follows: DAMVIQNPRYQVTQFGKPVTLSCSQTLNHNVMYWYQQKSSQAPKLLFHYYDKDFNNEADTPDNFQSRRPNTSFCFLDIRSPGLGDTAMYLCATSREHLVWSNQPQHFGDGTRLSIL.

V is TRBV20-1 and J is TRBJ2-5; D remains ambiguous. The CDR3 runs to 12 residues. Germline V lookup: CDR1 DFQATT, CDR2 SNEGSKA (reference sequence). The ends were cut back, 3 bases at V and 7 bases at J, with 12 bases in the middle. The CDR3 sequence: CSASAGPGTQYF. The CDR3 DNA sequence: TGCAGTGCTAGTGCCGGTCCGGGGACCCAGTACTTC.

This sequence joins TRBV7-2 and TRBJ2-2, with TRBD2 matching 9 bases. The junction had 4 bases not matched to a gene; V was cut back by 0 bases and J by 5 bases. The CDR3 covers 16 residues. CDR1 SGHTA and CDR2 FQGNSA come from the germline V gene. The CDR3 DNA reads as TGTGCCAGCAGCTTAGCCGGCGGGGGGGCAACCGGGGAGCTGTTTTTT. This sequence encodes CASSLAGGGATGELFF.

The chain joins TRBV10-3 to TRBJ1-1; D perhaps matches TRBD1 (5 bases). Trimming took 10 bases from V and 0 from J, leaving 9 bases between them. The CDR3 runs 12 residues. Germline-derived CDR1 and CDR2 are ENHRY and SYGVKD. The CDR3 DNA sequence: TGTGCCAGTACAGGAGTGAACACTGAAGCTTTCTTT. It encodes CASTGVNTEAFF.

This clonotype was recorded at least ten times. The chain joins TRBV4-1 to TRBJ2-1, with 8 bases fitting TRBD1. Trimming at V came to 0 bases and at J to 0 bases, leaving 7 bases not matched to a gene. The germline gives CDR1 MGHRA, CDR2 YSYEKL. This CDR3 is built from 18 residues. CDR3 DNA sequence: TGCGCCAGCAGCCAAGAATACCTGACAGGGGACTCCTACAATGAGCAGTTCTTC. Translating it yields CASSQEYLTGDSYNEQFF.

The chain has TRBV3-1 and TRBJ1-1; D gene uncertain. The CDR3 covers 19 residues. Germline V gene lookup returns CDR1 LGHDT and CDR2 YNNKEL (reference sequence). The ends were cut back, 1 base at V and 3 bases at J, with 24 bases in the middle. The CDR3: CASSQVIWEGIGVDTEAFF. The CDR3 nucleotides read TGTGCCAGCAGCCAAGTGATTTGGGAAGGGATTGGGGTGGACACTGAAGCTTTCTTT.

Many counts were recorded for this clonotype. V usage is TRBV20-1 and J usage is TRBJ1-6; D is possibly TRBD1 (5 bases). CDR3 length equals 14 residues. Germline CDR1 and CDR2: DFQATT and SNEGSKA (reference sequence). The V gene lost 1 base and the J gene lost 7 bases, with 11 bases spanning the gap. The CDR3 is CSARGQGPNSPLHF. The CDR3 nucleotides are TGCAGTGCTAGAGGTCAGGGACCGAATTCACCCCTCCACTTT.

The sample holds many counts of this clonotype. The chain has TRBV20-1 and TRBJ2-4; TRBD2 agrees at 7 bases. J was trimmed by 6 bases and V by 5 bases; bases with no gene match: 13. The germline CDR1 and CDR2 sequences are DFQATT and SNEGSKA (reference sequence). This CDR3 spans 15 amino acids. The CDR3 DNA follows: TGCAGTGCTTGGGGAGGAGGGACTACTACAAACATTCAGTACTTC. As protein: CSAWGGGTTTNIQYF.

The table lists this clonotype with many counts. The V and J genes are TRBV4-1 and TRBJ2-5; tentatively, D is TRBD1 or TRBD2 (6 bases each). This CDR3 comprises 18 residues. Germline V CDR1 and CDR2: MGHRA, YSYEKL. Trimming took 1 base from V and 7 from J, leaving 25 bases between them. The CDR3 loop is CASSQAGAEPPLFATQYF. As DNA, the CDR3 is TGCGCCAGCAGCCAAGCGGGGGCCGAACCTCCCTTATTTGCGACCCAGTACTTC.

V usage is TRBV20-1 and J usage is TRBJ2-5; TRBD1 matches 9 bases. Per the germline V gene, CDR1 is DFQATT and CDR2 is SNEGSKA (reference sequence). The CDR3 runs to 16 residues. V lost 1 base to trimming and J lost 4 bases; unmatched junction nucleotides: 10. The CDR3 DNA follows: TGCAGTGCTAGAGGCCCGGGACAGGGAGTAGGAGAGACCCAGTACTTC. It encodes CSARGPGQGVGETQYF.

This clonotype was observed a handful of times. This chain joins TRBV12-3 or TRBV12-4 and TRBJ2-5; the match to TRBD2 covers 12 bases. CDR3 length: 14 residues. Trimming took 6 bases from V and 1 from J; bases not matched to a gene: 0. The CDR3 DNA reads as TGTGCCAGCAGGACTAGCGGGGGCCAAGAGACCCAGTACTTC. Encoded protein: CASRTSGGQETQYF.

The rearrangement joins TRBV7-2 to TRBJ1-5; D is perhaps TRBD1 (6 bases). V lost 1 base and J lost 4, with 8 bases in between. The CDR3 is 14 amino acids. Germline V gene lookup returns CDR1 SGHTA and CDR2 FQGNSA. The CDR3 DNA sequence: TGTGCCAGCAGCTTAGGGGGGGCAAATCAGCCCCAGCATTTT. Residues: CASSLGGANQPQHF.

The sample holds a few counts of this clonotype. The gene calls are TRBV12-3 or TRBV12-4 and TRBJ2-5, with 13 bases lining up with TRBD2. V lost 5 bases and J lost 5; bases outside the gene matches: 5. The CDR3 extends over 15 amino acids. Here the CDR3 reads CASSQGLAGSETQYF. CDR3 DNA sequence: TGTGCCAGCAGTCAGGGACTAGCGGGATCGGAGACCCAGTACTTC.

This clonotype was seen repeatedly, ten times or more. The rearrangement links TRBV5-1 to TRBJ2-1; 11 bases map to TRBD2. This CDR3 is built from 15 residues. Trimming took 2 bases from V and 7 from J; bases not matched to a gene: 5. CDR1 is SGHRS and CDR2 is YFSETQ in the germline V gene. As DNA, the CDR3 is TGCGCCAGCAGCTTTATAGCGGGGGGGCCTAATGAGCAGTTCTTC. Translated, it gives CASSFIAGGPNEQFF.

The CDR3 is CATSDSHTFTDTQYF. The CDR3, as DNA: TGTGCCACCAGTGATTCGCACACGTTCACAGATACGCAGTATTTT. This sequence joins TRBV24-1 and TRBJ2-3; D unresolved. The germline V gene has CDR1 KGHDR and CDR2 SFDVKD. Trimming took 2 bases from V and 2 from J, leaving 10 bases between them. This CDR3 contains 15 residues.

In its sample, this clonotype was seen a few times. The chain carries TRBV20-1 and TRBJ1-6; D uncertain. The CDR3 has 14 residues. V gave up 1 base and J gave up 6 bases, with 10 bases separating them. The germline CDR1 and CDR2 sequences are DFQATT and SNEGSKA (reference sequence). The CDR3 region is CSARGQSGNSPLHF. CDR3 nucleotides: TGCAGTGCTAGAGGACAAAGTGGTAATTCACCCCTCCACTTT.

This clonotype was observed a few times. The CDR3 loop is CASIGDGTSQFF. As DNA, the CDR3 is TGTGCCAGCATAGGGGACGGGACTAGCCAGTTCTTC. The rearrangement links TRBV12-3 or TRBV12-4 to TRBJ2-1; 9 bases align to TRBD2. The CDR3 length is 12 residues. The ends lost 7 bases at V and 13 bases at J; junction bases unmatched: 8.

The V and J genes are TRBV24-1 and TRBJ2-5; D is unresolved. The CDR3 sequence is 17 residues long. Looked up from germline, CDR1 is KGHDR and CDR2 is SFDVKD. The ends were cut back, 5 bases at V and 3 bases at J, with 21 bases in the middle. The CDR3 DNA reads TGTGCCACCAGTGTAGGGCCGAGAAAGGCTTATAAAGAGACCCAGTACTTC. This translates into CATSVGPRKAYKETQYF.

The rearrangement joins TRBV20-1 to TRBJ2-1; D is perhaps TRBD1 (5 bases). V shed 6 bases and J shed 7 bases, with 16 bases lying between them. The V gene's germline CDR1 is DFQATT and CDR2 SNEGSKA (reference sequence). The CDR3 has 13 residues. CDR3 sequence reads: CSANSRAPNEQFF. CDR3 DNA: TGCAGTGCCAACAGCAGGGCCCCGAATGAGCAGTTCTTC.

The table lists this clonotype with a few counts. J is TRBJ2-3 and V is TRBV20-1; TRBD2 agrees at 13 bases. CDR1 and CDR2 from the germline V gene are DFQATT and SNEGSKA (reference sequence). CDR3 size: 18 residues. J was trimmed by 4 bases and V by 4 bases; bases with no gene match: 14. This chain's CDR3 is CSATPLTSGGAGADTQYF. CDR3 sequence (DNA): TGCAGTGCTACCCCCCTAACTAGCGGGGGGGCTGGAGCAGATACGCAGTATTTT.